The entry below describes one T cell receptor beta chain. Its antigen is not identified. These data originate in a study of T cells in localized non-small cell lung cancer. Study conclusions and caveats: Maximal T cell clonality occurred in uninvolved adjacent lung, with tumor ranking below it. Appearances in adjacent lung were noted for a median 57 of the top 100 tumor clones. Increased T cell density in blood showed an association with longer overall survival. As only one tumor region underwent sequencing, heterogeneity remains possible.

Libraries were prepared by immunoSEQ multiplex PCR; TCRdb keeps only in-frame clonotypes and omits some of them. The sample contains roughly 30,000 clones, around 90% of which appear only once. With 6 bases clipped from V and 10 bases from J, the junction kept 5 bases outside the gene matches. Germline CDR1 SNHLY, CDR2 FYNNEI. The CDR3 runs to 11 residues. The receptor was isolated from a woman between 40 and 69 years old with stage III lung adenocarcinoma. The J gene is TRBJ1-1, the V gene TRBV2, with TRBD1 matching over 7 bases. Here the sequenced sample was peripheral blood mononuclear cells, taken before any cancer treatment. Here the CDR3 reads CASREGAGAFF. Written as DNA, the CDR3 is TGTGCCAGCAGGGAGGGGGCAGGAGCTTTCTTT.